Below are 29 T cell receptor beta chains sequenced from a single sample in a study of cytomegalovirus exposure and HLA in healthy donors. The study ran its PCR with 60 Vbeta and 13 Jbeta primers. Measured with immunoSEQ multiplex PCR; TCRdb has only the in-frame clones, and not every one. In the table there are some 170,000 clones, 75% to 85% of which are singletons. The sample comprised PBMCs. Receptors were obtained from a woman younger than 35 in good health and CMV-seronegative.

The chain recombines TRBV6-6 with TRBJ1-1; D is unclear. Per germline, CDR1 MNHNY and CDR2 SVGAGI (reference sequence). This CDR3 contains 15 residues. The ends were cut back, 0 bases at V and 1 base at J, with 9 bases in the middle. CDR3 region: CASSYSPSKNTEAFF. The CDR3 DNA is TGTGCCAGCAGTTACTCGCCAAGCAAGAACACTGAAGCTTTCTTT.

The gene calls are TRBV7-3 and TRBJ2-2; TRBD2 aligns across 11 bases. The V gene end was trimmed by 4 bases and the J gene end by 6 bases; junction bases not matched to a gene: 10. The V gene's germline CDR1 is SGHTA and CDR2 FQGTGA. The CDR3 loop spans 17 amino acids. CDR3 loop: CASSYGVTSGSPGELFF. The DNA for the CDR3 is TGTGCCAGCAGCTACGGAGTTACTAGCGGGAGCCCCGGGGAGCTGTTTTTT.

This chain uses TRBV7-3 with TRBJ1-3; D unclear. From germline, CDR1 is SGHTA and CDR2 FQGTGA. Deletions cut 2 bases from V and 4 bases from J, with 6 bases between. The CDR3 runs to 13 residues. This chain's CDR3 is CASSLGLGNTIYF. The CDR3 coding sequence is TGTGCCAGCAGCTTAGGACTGGGAAACACCATATATTTT.

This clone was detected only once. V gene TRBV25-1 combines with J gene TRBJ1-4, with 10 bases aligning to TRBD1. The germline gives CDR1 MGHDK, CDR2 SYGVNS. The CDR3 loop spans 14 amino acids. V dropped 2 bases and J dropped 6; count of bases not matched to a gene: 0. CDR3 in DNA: TGTGCCAGCAGTGAAGGGACAGGGGATGAAAAACTGTTTTTT. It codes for CASSEGTGDEKLFF.

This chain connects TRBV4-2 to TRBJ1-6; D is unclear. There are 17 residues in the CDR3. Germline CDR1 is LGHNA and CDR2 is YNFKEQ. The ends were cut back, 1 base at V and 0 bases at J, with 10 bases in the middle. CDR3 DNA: TGTGCCAGCAGCCAAGCCGGTACGGGCTCCTATAATTCACCCCTCCACTTT. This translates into CASSQAGTGSYNSPLHF.

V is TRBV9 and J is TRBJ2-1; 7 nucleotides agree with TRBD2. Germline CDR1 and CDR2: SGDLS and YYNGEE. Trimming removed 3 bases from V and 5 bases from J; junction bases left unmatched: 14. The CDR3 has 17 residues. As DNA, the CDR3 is TGTGCCAGCAGCGCCCGGGTCCTAGCGGAAATAAACAATGAGCAGTTCTTC. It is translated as CASSARVLAEINNEQFF.

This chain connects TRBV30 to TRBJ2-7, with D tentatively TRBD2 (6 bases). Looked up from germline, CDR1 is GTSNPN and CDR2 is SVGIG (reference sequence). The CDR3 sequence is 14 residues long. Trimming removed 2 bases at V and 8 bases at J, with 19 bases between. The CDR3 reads CAWSRGPPEGKQYF. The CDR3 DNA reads TGTGCCTGGAGTCGCGGACCGCCGGAGGGGAAGCAGTACTTC.

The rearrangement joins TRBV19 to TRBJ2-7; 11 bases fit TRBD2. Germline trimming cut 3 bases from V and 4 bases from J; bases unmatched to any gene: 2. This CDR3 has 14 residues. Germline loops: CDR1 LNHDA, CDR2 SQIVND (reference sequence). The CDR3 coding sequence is TGTGCCAGTAGTATGGGACTAGCGGATTACGAGCAGTACTTC. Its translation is CASSMGLADYEQYF. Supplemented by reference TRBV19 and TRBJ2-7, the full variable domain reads DGGITQSPKYLFRKEGQNVTLSCEQNLNHDAMYWYRQDPGQGLRLIYYSQIVNDFQKGDIAEGYSVSREKKESFPLTVTSAQKNPTAFYLCASSMGLADYEQYFGPGTRLTVT.

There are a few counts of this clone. The CDR3 here is CASSPLTGVGYEQYF. The CDR3 DNA reads as TGTGCCAGCAGCCCCTTAACAGGGGTCGGCTACGAGCAGTACTTC. J is TRBJ2-7 and V is TRBV9; 7 bases map to TRBD1. This CDR3 spans 15 amino acids. V was clipped by 4 bases and J by 3 bases; unmatched bases: 10. The germline gives CDR1 SGDLS, CDR2 YYNGEE.

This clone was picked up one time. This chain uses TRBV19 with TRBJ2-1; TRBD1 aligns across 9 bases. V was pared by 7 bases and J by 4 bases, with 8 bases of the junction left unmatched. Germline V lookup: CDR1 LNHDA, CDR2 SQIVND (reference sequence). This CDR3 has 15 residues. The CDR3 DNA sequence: TGTGCCAGTACTGCGGGACAGGGTTTTTACAATGAGCAGTTCTTC. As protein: CASTAGQGFYNEQFF.

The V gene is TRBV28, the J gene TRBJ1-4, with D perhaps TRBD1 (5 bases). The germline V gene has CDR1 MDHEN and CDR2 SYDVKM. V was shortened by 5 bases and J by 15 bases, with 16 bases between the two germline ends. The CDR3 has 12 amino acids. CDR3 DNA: TGTGCCAGCAGTCTCGACCCTCTAGGGGTGTTTTTT. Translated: CASSLDPLGVFF.

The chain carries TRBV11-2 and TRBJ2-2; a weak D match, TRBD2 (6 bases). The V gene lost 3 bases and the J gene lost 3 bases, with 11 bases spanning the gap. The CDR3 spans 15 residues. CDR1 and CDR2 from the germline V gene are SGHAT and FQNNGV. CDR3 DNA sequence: TGTGCCAGCAGCTTGGGGTGGGACTACACCGGGGAGCTGTTTTTT. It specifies CASSLGWDYTGELFF.

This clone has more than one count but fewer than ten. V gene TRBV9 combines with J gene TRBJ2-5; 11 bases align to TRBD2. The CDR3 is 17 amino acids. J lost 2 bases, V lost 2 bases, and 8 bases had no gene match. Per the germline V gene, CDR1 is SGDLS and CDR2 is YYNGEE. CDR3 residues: CASSVSPGLAGQETQYF. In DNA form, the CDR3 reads TGTGCCAGCAGCGTCAGCCCCGGACTAGCGGGTCAAGAGACCCAGTACTTC.

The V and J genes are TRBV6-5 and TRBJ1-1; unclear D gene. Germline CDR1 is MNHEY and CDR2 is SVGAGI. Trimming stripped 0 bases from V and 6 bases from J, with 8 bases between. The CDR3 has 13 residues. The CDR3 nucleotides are TGTGCCAGCAGTTACTCGCAGGTCGCTGAAGCTTTCTTT. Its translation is CASSYSQVAEAFF.

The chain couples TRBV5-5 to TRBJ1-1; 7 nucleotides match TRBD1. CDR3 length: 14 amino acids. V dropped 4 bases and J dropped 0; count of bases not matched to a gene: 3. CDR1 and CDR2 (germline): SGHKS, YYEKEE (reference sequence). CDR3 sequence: CASSAGTVNTEAFF. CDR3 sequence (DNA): TGTGCCAGCAGCGCCGGGACAGTGAACACTGAAGCTTTCTTT. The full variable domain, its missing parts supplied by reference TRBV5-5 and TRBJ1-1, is DAGVTQSPTHLIKTRGQQVTLRCSPISGHKSVSWYQQVLGQGPQFIFQYYEKEERGRGNFPDRFSARQFPNYSSELNVNALLLGDSALYLCASSAGTVNTEAFFGQGTRLTVV.

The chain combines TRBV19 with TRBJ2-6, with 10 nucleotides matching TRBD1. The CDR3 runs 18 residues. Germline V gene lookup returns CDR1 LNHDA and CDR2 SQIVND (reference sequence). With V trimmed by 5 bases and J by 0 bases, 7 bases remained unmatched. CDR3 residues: CASSPRDRGFSGANVLTF. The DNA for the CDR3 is TGTGCCAGTAGTCCCCGGGACAGGGGTTTCTCTGGGGCCAACGTCCTGACTTTC.

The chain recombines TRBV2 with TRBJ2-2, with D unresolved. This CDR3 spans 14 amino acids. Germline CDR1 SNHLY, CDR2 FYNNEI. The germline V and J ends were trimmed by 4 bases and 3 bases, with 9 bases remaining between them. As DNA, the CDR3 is TGTGCCAGCAGTGTGGGCCGGTACACCGGGGAGCTGTTTTTT. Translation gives CASSVGRYTGELFF. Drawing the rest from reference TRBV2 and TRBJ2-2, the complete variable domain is EPEVTQTPSHQVTQMGQEVILRCVPISNHLYFYWYRQILGQKVEFLVSFYNNEISEKSEIFDDQFSVERPDGSNFTLKIRSTKLEDSAMYFCASSVGRYTGELFFGEGSRLTVL.

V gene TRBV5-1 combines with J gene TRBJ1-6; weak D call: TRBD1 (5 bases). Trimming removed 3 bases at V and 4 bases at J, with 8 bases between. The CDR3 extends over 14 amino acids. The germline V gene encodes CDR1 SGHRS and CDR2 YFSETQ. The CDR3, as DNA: TGCGCCAGCAGCTGGGGGGGTTATAATTCACCCCTCCACTTT. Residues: CASSWGGYNSPLHF.

The CDR3 spells CASSRFRGLSSSGNTIYF. The CDR3, as DNA: TGTGCCAGCAGCCGCTTCCGAGGACTGTCGTCCTCTGGAAACACCATATATTTT. The rearrangement uses TRBV7-2 and TRBJ1-3; the D is unclear. The V and J ends lost 5 bases and 0 bases respectively, with 20 bases between them. Germline V gene lookup returns CDR1 SGHTA and CDR2 FQGNSA. The CDR3 sequence is 18 residues long. The variable domain in full, with the rest retrieved from reference TRBV7-2 and TRBJ1-3, is GAGVSQSPSNKVTEKGKDVELRCDPISGHTALYWYRQSLGQGLEFLIYFQGNSAPDKSGLPSDRFSAERTGGSVSTLTIQRTQQEDSAVYLCASSRFRGLSSSGNTIYFGEGSWLTVV.

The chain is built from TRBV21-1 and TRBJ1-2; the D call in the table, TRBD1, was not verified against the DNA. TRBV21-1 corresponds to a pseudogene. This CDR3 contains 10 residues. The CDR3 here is CLTHLYGYTF. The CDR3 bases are TGTCTGACACATCTCTATGGCTACACCTTC.

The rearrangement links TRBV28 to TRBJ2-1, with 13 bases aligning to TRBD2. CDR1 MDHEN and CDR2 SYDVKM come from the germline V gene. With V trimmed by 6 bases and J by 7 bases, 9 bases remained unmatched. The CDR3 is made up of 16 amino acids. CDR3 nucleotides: TGTGCCAGCAGCCGCGCCGGGACTAGCGGGACTAATGAGCAGTTCTTC. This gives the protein CASSRAGTSGTNEQFF.

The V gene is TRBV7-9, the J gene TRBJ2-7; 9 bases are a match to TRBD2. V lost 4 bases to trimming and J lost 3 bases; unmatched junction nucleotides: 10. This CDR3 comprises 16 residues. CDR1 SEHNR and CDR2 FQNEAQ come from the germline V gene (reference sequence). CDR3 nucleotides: TGTGCCAGCAGCTCGGGGGCGGGGGGGGGCGGCTACGAGCAGTACTTC. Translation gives CASSSGAGGGGYEQYF.

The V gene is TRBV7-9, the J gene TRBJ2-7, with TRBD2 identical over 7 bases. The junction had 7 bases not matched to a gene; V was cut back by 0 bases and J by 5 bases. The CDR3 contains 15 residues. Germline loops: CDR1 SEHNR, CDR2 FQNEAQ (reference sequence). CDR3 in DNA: TGTGCCAGCAGCTTAGCTGGTGGGAGGGCCCACGAGCAGTACTTC. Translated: CASSLAGGRAHEQYF.

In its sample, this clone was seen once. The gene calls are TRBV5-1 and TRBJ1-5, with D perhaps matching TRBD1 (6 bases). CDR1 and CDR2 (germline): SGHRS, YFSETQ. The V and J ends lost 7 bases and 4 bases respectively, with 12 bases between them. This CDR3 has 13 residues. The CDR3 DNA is TGCGCCAGCGCCGGACAGCCTAATCAGCCCCAGCATTTT. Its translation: CASAGQPNQPQHF.

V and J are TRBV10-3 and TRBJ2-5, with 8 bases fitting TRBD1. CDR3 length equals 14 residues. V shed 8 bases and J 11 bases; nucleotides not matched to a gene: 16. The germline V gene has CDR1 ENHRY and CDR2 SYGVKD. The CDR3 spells CAICKDREVQEQYF. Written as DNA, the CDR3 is TGTGCCATCTGCAAGGACAGGGAGGTGCAGGAGCAGTACTTC.

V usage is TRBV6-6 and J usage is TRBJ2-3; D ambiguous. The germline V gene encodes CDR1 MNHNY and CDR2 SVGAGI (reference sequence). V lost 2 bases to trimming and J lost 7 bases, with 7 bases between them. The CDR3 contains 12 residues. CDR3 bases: TGTGCCAGCAGTTACGGGCCATATACGCAGTATTTT. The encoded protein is CASSYGPYTQYF.

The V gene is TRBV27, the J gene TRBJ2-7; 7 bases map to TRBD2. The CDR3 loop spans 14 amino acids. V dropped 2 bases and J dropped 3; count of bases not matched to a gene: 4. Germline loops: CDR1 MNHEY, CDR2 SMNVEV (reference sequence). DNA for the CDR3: TGTGCCAGCAGTTTACGGGGGAGGGTCTACGAGCAGTACTTC. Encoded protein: CASSLRGRVYEQYF.

CDR3 amino acids: CATSGTGKVDSYNSPLHF. The CDR3 DNA reads as TGTGCCACGTCGGGGACAGGGAAGGTGGACTCCTATAATTCACCCCTCCACTTT. V and J are TRBV19 and TRBJ1-6, with 9 bases that match TRBD1. CDR1 is LNHDA, CDR2 SQIVND, per germline (reference sequence). V was pared by 10 bases and J by 0 bases, with 13 bases of the junction left unmatched. CDR3 size: 18 residues.

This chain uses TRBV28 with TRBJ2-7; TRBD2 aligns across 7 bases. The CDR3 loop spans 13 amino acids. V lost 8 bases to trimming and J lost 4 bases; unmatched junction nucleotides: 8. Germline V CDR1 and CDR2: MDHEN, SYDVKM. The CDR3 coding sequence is TGTGCCAGCCGAGGGCTAGCGGATTACGAGCAGTACTTC. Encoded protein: CASRGLADYEQYF.